This TCR beta chain emerged from a study of blood T cell repertoires in COVID-19. Across the whole study: From T cells, B-cell-depleted T cells, or PBMCs came the material, which was cDNA or gDNA.

In the authors' workflow: It was from reference gene primer amplification that nucleated cell counts were estimated. The protocol was immunoSEQ multiplex PCR, while the TCRdb copy is restricted to in-frame clones and leaves out a portion. The DNA was the basis for D and trimming; V, J and clone size are from that table. The table records around 220,000 clones, about 90% of them present only once. The CDR3 extends over 14 amino acids. The V segment lost 7 bases and the J segment 11 bases; nucleotides outside the gene matches: 13. The germline V gene encodes CDR1 LNHDA and CDR2 SQIVND (reference sequence).

This TCR was sampled from a man between 40 and 49 years old with active or convalescent COVID-19. The specimen was peripheral blood. The chain employs TRBV19 and TRBJ2-1, with TRBD2 identical over 8 bases. The CDR3 DNA sequence: TGTGCCAGTACCACCTCGGGAGGGGGTTGGAAGCAGTTCTTC. Amino acids: CASTTSGGGWKQFF.